This TCR beta chain was sequenced for a study of cytomegalovirus exposure and HLA in healthy donors. Study context: Inside one of the first data releases sat around 77 million unique TCRs taken from HLA-typed donors.

General study findings and limits: Presence/absence analyses supposed approximately even sequencing depth among donors. A later analysis reportedly found fewer N-insertions in an Asian-associated ancestry cluster than the roughly 670-donor mean. TCR beta V segments were, for the most part, productive about 90% or about 30% of the time in an earlier analysis.

The trim removed 10 bases at V and 1 base at J, leaving 7 bases unmatched. The length of the CDR3 is 15 residues. In germline, CDR1 is ENHRY, CDR2 SYGVKD. Only a few counts were recorded for this clone. The antigen is not known. 13 Jbeta primers and 60 Vbeta primers were used for the PCR. This table comes from immunoSEQ multiplex PCR, and its TCRdb copy is limited to in-frame clones, with some not included. The table lists about 86,000 clones, about two thirds of them singletons. The J gene is TRBJ2-5, the V gene TRBV10-3, with TRBD2 identical over 12 bases. The sequenced material came from PBMCs. The sequence came from a man in his 60s in good health and CMV-seronegative. The CDR3 nucleotides are TGTGCCACCCTGGCTAGCGGGGGGGCCCAAGAGACCCAGTACTTC. It is translated as CATLASGGAQETQYF.